The T cell receptor (beta chain) under discussion was sequenced for a study of blood T cells in healthy people across ages. CDR3 length: 15 residues. Germline CDR1 reads MNHNS; CDR2 reads SASEGT. Each donor supplied about 9.6 milliliters of peripheral blood. A minimum of 5 micrograms of total RNA was extracted per sample. As regards this clonotype: Its antigen is unidentified.

Notes on the study in general: Long-lived and aged donors differed, with more naive CD4+ cells and higher diversity in the long-lived.

PCR was performed a second time for about 7 to 11 cycles using a sample-barcoded 5' primer and a J-beta primer mix. Each cDNA molecule carried a tag from a template-switch adaptor that contained 12 random nucleotides. MiXCR, applied by TCRdb to the 5' RACE reads, yields one record per CDR3 protein. The repertoire has hundreds of thousands of distinct CDR3 sequences, 21% of them found once; the top ten carry approximately 3.6%. The rearrangement links TRBV6-1 to TRBJ2-5; 7 nucleotides agree with TRBD2. The J call could be wrong; TRBJ2-1 is a better fit for the DNA end. The source of this sequence is a man in his sixties or seventies in good health. The sequenced sample consisted of blood. Here the CDR3 reads CASSEVKAGSDEQFF. The CDR3 region has the DNA TGTGCCAGCAGTGAAGTTAAAGCGGGGTCAGATGAGCAGTTCTTC.